Only a few counts were recorded for the clone carrying this T cell receptor (beta chain). Its antigen is still unknown. This sample was taken from a study of T cell repertoires in cytomegalovirus infection. TCRdb reanalysed the reads using MiXCR and keeps one entry per CDR3 protein. The table records about 830,000 distinct CDR3 sequences, approximately 32% of them present only once. CDR3 length: 13 residues. Germline CDR1 is SGHKS and CDR2 is YYEKEE (reference sequence). The V end lost 4 bases, the J end lost 3 bases, and 10 bases lay between the germline ends. The chain combines TRBV5-5 with TRBJ1-2, with D possibly TRBD1 on 5 matching bases. Sequenced here: cultured CD8+ T cells from PBMCs, sampled from culture after CMV antigen stimulation. This sequence was found in a human donor in good health (CMV status not recorded). Some clones in this sample may be carry-over from other donors' samples. CDR3 protein: CASSPGEHYGYTF. DNA of the CDR3: TGTGCCAGCAGCCCGGGGGAACACTATGGCTACACCTTC. Looking up the rest from reference TRBV5-5 and TRBJ1-2 gives the full variable domain: DAGVTQSPTHLIKTRGQQVTLRCSPISGHKSVSWYQQVLGQGPQFIFQYYEKEERGRGNFPDRFSARQFPNYSSELNVNALLLGDSALYLCASSPGEHYGYTFGSGTRLTVV.